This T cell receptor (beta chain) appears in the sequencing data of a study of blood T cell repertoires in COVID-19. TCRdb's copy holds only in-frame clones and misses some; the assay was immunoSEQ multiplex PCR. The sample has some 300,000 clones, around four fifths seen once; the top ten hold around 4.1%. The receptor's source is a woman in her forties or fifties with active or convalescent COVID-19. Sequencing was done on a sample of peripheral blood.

The CDR3 nucleotides are TGCAGCGTTGCTGAGGGGGGGGGTACTGAAAAACTGTTTTTT. Protein product: CSVAEGGGTEKLFF. V and J are TRBV29-1 and TRBJ1-4; TRBD1 might be the D (6 bases). Per the germline V gene, CDR1 is SQVTM and CDR2 is ANQGSEA. CDR3 length: 14 amino acids. The V end was cut by 4 bases, the J end by 7 bases, with 16 bases between. Variable domain in full (rest from reference TRBV29-1 and TRBJ1-4): SAVISQKPSRDICQRGTSLTIQCQVDSQVTMMFWYRQQPGQSLTLIATANQGSEATYESGFVIDKFPISRPNLTFSTLTVSNMSPEDSSIYLCSVAEGGGTEKLFFGSGTQLSVL.